Each of the 17 T cell receptor beta chains below was sequenced from the same sample in a study of cytomegalovirus exposure and HLA in healthy donors. PCR primers comprised 60 Vbeta and 13 Jbeta primers. Clones were sequenced by immunoSEQ multiplex PCR, and TCRdb holds only the in-frame ones, with some missing. The table lists approximately 110,000 clones, roughly 71% of them singletons. The sequenced sample was PBMCs. All receptors derive from a man aged 35-49 years in good health and CMV-seropositive.

The gene calls are TRBV7-9 and TRBJ2-5; 11 positions match TRBD2. CDR3 size: 14 residues. J lost 4 bases, V lost 5 bases, and 3 bases had no gene match. The germline V gene has CDR1 SEHNR and CDR2 FQNEAQ (reference sequence). DNA of the CDR3: TGTGCCAGCAGCCTAGGACTAGCGGGAGAGACCCAGTACTTC. It encodes CASSLGLAGETQYF.

The gene calls are TRBV2 and TRBJ1-5; D is perhaps TRBD1 (6 bases). CDR1 and CDR2 (germline): SNHLY, FYNNEI. V lost 4 bases to trimming and J lost 3 bases, with 10 bases between them. The CDR3 runs 14 residues. The CDR3 sequence is CASSVSGDNQPQHF. The CDR3 nucleotides are TGTGCCAGCAGTGTATCAGGGGACAATCAGCCCCAGCATTTT.

The CDR3 here is CAWSTGTPEKLFF. In DNA form, the CDR3 reads TGTGCCTGGAGTACCGGGACACCCGAAAAACTGTTTTTT. The chain has TRBV30 and TRBJ1-4, with a weak D call TRBD1 (6 bases). Germline CDR1 is GTSNPN and CDR2 is SVGIG (reference sequence). The CDR3 has 13 amino acids. V was cut by 2 bases and J by 8 bases, with 12 bases left in between.

The chain carries TRBV2 and TRBJ1-1; D is perhaps TRBD1 (5 bases). CDR1 and CDR2 (germline): SNHLY, FYNNEI. Trimming pared 8 bases from V and 0 bases from J, leaving 13 bases between. CDR3 length: 14 residues. The CDR3 DNA reads as TGTGCCAGCCAATACAGGACGATGAACACTGAAGCTTTCTTT. It encodes CASQYRTMNTEAFF.

CDR3 in amino acids: CASSETTLERRITDTQYF. The CDR3 DNA reads TGCGCCAGCAGTGAGACCACCTTAGAGCGGAGAATCACAGATACGCAGTATTTT. This rearrangement joins TRBV10-2 to TRBJ2-3; D possibly corresponds to TRBD2 (5 bases). The CDR3 covers 18 residues. Germline lookup yields CDR1 WSHSY and CDR2 SAAADI. V lost 2 bases to trimming and J lost 2 bases, with 20 bases between them.

The V call is TRBV6-1, the J call TRBJ1-5; D not certain. This CDR3 is 15 amino acids long. Trimming cost V 4 bases and J 4 bases, with 14 bases left between them. The germline gives CDR1 MNHNS, CDR2 SASEGT. CDR3 loop: CASSGGAGMNQPQHF. CDR3 DNA sequence: TGTGCCAGCAGTGGGGGAGCGGGAATGAATCAGCCCCAGCATTTT.

The chain recombines TRBV10-3 with TRBJ2-7; 11 nucleotides line up with TRBD2. Germline V lookup: CDR1 ENHRY, CDR2 SYGVKD. The CDR3 is made up of 12 amino acids. After removal of 11 bases from V and 3 bases from J, the junction contained 3 bases not matched to a gene. The DNA for the CDR3 is TGTGCCGCAGGACTAGCGGGCTACGAGCAGTACTTC. Its protein product is CAAGLAGYEQYF.

This clone has only a few counts. The chain joins TRBV28 to TRBJ1-5; D unresolved. CDR1 is MDHEN, CDR2 SYDVKM, per germline. Deletions cut 3 bases from V and 3 bases from J, with 9 bases between. CDR3 length equals 14 residues. The CDR3 DNA reads as TGTGCCAGCAGTTTTTTGCGGCCCAATCAGCCCCAGCATTTT. Translation gives CASSFLRPNQPQHF.

The J gene is TRBJ2-7, the V gene TRBV7-9; possibly TRBD2 for D (6 bases). Trimming left V 4 bases short and J 4 bases short, with 17 bases between. From germline, CDR1 is SEHNR and CDR2 FQNEAQ (reference sequence). The CDR3 has 15 amino acids. CDR3 nucleotide sequence: TGTGCCAGCAGCTCGGGGGACCCTGGTTATTACGAGCAGTACTTC. It is translated as CASSSGDPGYYEQYF.

This chain links TRBV30 with TRBJ1-1; 7 bases line up with TRBD1. The V and J ends lost 7 bases and 4 bases, in that order; junction bases with no gene match: 6. The CDR3 covers 12 residues. The germline CDR1 and CDR2 sequences are GTSNPN and SVGIG (reference sequence). The CDR3 DNA reads as TGTGCCTTAGGGGGCGTAAGCACTGAAGCTTTCTTT. It encodes CALGGVSTEAFF.

V and J are TRBV10-3 and TRBJ2-3, with D unclear. The V end was cut by 4 bases, the J end by 4 bases, with 12 bases between. The CDR3 is made up of 14 amino acids. Germline CDR1 ENHRY, CDR2 SYGVKD. Here the CDR3 DNA reads TGTGCCATCAGTGGGCCCTTCCCCTCAGATACGCAGTATTTT. Translation: CAISGPFPSDTQYF.

The CDR3 DNA reads TGCGCCAGCAGCCGGACTAGCGGGCACATCACAGATACGCAGTATTTT. Residues: CASSRTSGHITDTQYF. This chain connects TRBV4-3 to TRBJ2-3; 11 nucleotides line up with TRBD2. The CDR3 covers 16 residues. CDR1 LGHNA and CDR2 YSLEER come from the germline V gene. V gave up 4 bases and J gave up 2 bases; unmatched junction bases: 5.

This clone was recorded only once. This chain connects TRBV7-9 to TRBJ1-4; D perhaps matches TRBD1 (6 bases). V was trimmed by 5 bases and J by 7 bases, leaving 17 bases between them. The CDR3 has 15 amino acids. Germline V gives CDR1 SEHNR, CDR2 FQNEAQ (reference sequence). In DNA, the CDR3 is TGTGCCAGCAGCATTACAGGGTTACGGGGTGAAAAACTGTTTTTT. Amino acid sequence: CASSITGLRGEKLFF.

The CDR3 nucleotides are TGTGCCATCAGTGGGGACAGAGTTAATGAAAAACTGTTTTTT. Translating gives CAISGDRVNEKLFF. The chain employs TRBV10-3 and TRBJ1-4, with 7 bases lining up with TRBD1. CDR1 ENHRY and CDR2 SYGVKD come from the germline V gene. After removal of 4 bases from V and 4 bases from J, the junction contained 3 bases not matched to a gene. There are 14 residues in the CDR3.

This clone appeared a single time. This chain connects TRBV7-2 to TRBJ2-3, with TRBD1 as a possible D gene (6 bases). CDR3 length equals 15 residues. V was cut by 6 bases and J by 2 bases, with 15 bases left in between. Germline-derived CDR1 and CDR2 are SGHTA and FQGNSA. CDR3 nucleotide sequence: TGTGCCAGCAGATCTCAGGGGACCCTCACAGATACGCAGTATTTT. Translating it yields CASRSQGTLTDTQYF.

V and J are TRBV19 and TRBJ2-1; 7 bases map to TRBD2. V was pared by 7 bases and J by 6 bases, with 9 bases of the junction left unmatched. The CDR3 contains 14 residues. Germline V gene lookup returns CDR1 LNHDA and CDR2 SQIVND (reference sequence). The CDR3 DNA is TGTGCCAGTACCGATTGGCGGGAGAGCAATGAGCAGTTCTTC. As protein: CASTDWRESNEQFF.

The rearrangement links TRBV7-2 to TRBJ1-1, with unresolved D. CDR3 length: 13 residues. Germline assignment: CDR1 SGHTA and CDR2 FQGNSA. The V end lost 5 bases, the J end lost 5 bases, and 12 bases lay between the germline ends. The CDR3: CASSEIPGTEAFF. CDR3 nucleotide sequence: TGTGCCAGCAGCGAAATTCCGGGGACTGAAGCTTTCTTT.